The 7 T cell receptor beta chains presented below share a single source sample, sequenced in a study of blood T cell repertoires in COVID-19 (dated by TCRdb to the early 2020s). The library was generated by the immunoSEQ multiplex PCR assay. TCRdb took over this immuneACCESS table, retaining in-frame rearrangements with V and J assigned. Such tables are incomplete; in checked studies, under half of the missing clones stem from an unresolved V gene, and the remainder is unexplained. This sample has about 230,000 clones in its table, and around 92% of those were observed once. Jointly, the top ten make up 3.5% to 4% of the sample. Material: PBMCs or T cells enriched from blood (not recorded which). These receptor sequences come from a woman aged 25 to 39 with acute COVID-19.

The rearrangement joins TRBV11-2 to TRBJ2-7; D possibly corresponds to TRBD1 (5 bases). Germline V gene data show CDR1 as SGHAT and CDR2 as FQNNGV. The CDR3 is made up of 13 amino acids. Trimming pared 3 bases from V and 5 bases from J, leaving 11 bases between. In DNA form, the CDR3 reads TGTGCCAGCAGCTTCCCAGGGCGCAACGAGCAGTACTTC. The encoded protein is CASSFPGRNEQYF. The full variable domain, rest sourced from reference TRBV11-2 and TRBJ2-7, is EAGVAQSPRYKIIEKRQSVAFWCNPISGHATLYWYQQILGQGPKLLIQFQNNGVVDDSQLPKDRFSAERLKGVDSTLKIQPAKLEDSAVYLCASSFPGRNEQYFGPGTRLTVT.

V gene TRBV7-8 combines with J gene TRBJ1-2, with TRBD1 identical over 10 bases. V was pared by 3 bases and J by 8 bases, with 12 bases of the junction left unmatched. The CDR3 totals 16 residues. Germline V gene sequence: CDR1 SGHVS, CDR2 FQNEAQ. The CDR3 protein is CASSLTPGQGTGGYTF. For the CDR3, the DNA is TGTGCCAGCAGCTTGACACCGGGACAGGGGACGGGAGGCTACACCTTC.

This clone occurred a few times. The V call is TRBV2, the J call TRBJ2-7; D is unresolved. The length of the CDR3 is 15 residues. Germline CDR1 and CDR2: SNHLY and FYNNEI. With 4 bases removed from V and 3 bases from J, the gap between germline ends came to 16 bases. CDR3 region: CASSGSPQDVYEQYF. Written as DNA, the CDR3 is TGTGCCAGCAGTGGATCCCCTCAGGATGTCTACGAGCAGTACTTC.

The table lists this clone with a count of one. The chain joins TRBV4-2 to TRBJ2-7; TRBD1 is a possible D gene (6 bases). Looked up from germline, CDR1 is LGHNA and CDR2 is YNFKEQ. The V end lost 0 bases, the J end lost 2 bases, and 14 bases lay between the germline ends. The length of the CDR3 is 16 residues. CDR3: CASSQESGDKPYEQYF. Here the CDR3 DNA reads TGTGCCAGCAGCCAAGAAAGTGGGGACAAACCCTACGAGCAGTACTTC.

This clone came up once. The rearrangement uses TRBV27 and TRBJ2-7; 7 nucleotides line up with TRBD2. CDR1 MNHEY and CDR2 SMNVEV come from the germline V gene (reference sequence). The CDR3 consists of 14 residues. V lost 3 bases to trimming and J lost 7 bases; unmatched junction nucleotides: 9. The CDR3 sequence: CASSLLGGPREQYF. The DNA for the CDR3 is TGTGCCAGCAGTTTGTTGGGAGGGCCCAGAGAGCAGTACTTC.

This clone was detected only a few times. This chain joins TRBV7-2 and TRBJ2-5; 8 bases are shared with TRBD1. V dropped 4 bases and J dropped 5; count of bases not matched to a gene: 9. Germline CDR1 and CDR2: SGHTA and FQGNSA. This CDR3 is 15 amino acids long. Here the CDR3 reads CASSSTGVVGETQYF. CDR3 coding DNA: TGTGCCAGCAGCTCGACAGGGGTCGTCGGGGAGACCCAGTACTTC.

V is TRBV30 and J is TRBJ2-1; 7 bases align to TRBD2. V was clipped by 4 bases and J by 7 bases; unmatched bases: 10. The CDR3 sequence is 14 residues long. Germline CDR1 GTSNPN, CDR2 SVGIG (reference sequence). DNA of the CDR3: TGTGCCTGGAACCCGGGACTACAGTTGAATGAGCAGTTCTTC. Translating it yields CAWNPGLQLNEQFF. Looking up the rest from reference TRBV30 and TRBJ2-1 gives the full variable domain: SQTIHQWPATLVQPVGSPLSLECTVEGTSNPNLYWYRQAAGRGLQLLFYSVGIGQISSEVPQNLSASRPQDRQFILSSKKLLLSDSGFYLCAWNPGLQLNEQFFGPGTRLTVL.